The 30 T cell receptor beta chains in this list originate from one sample, sequenced in a study of blood T cell repertoires in COVID-19. This table comes from immunoSEQ multiplex PCR, and its TCRdb copy is limited to in-frame clones, with some not included. The sample lists around 140,000 clones, about 80% occurring once. Sequenced material: PBMCs or T cells enriched from blood (not recorded which). The receptors were sampled from a man aged 45-65 years in a cohort exposed to, infected with or recovered from COVID-19 (not recorded which).

The CDR3 sequence: CASMDNYEQYF. Written as DNA, the CDR3 is TGTGCCAGCATGGACAACTACGAGCAGTACTTC. The V gene is TRBV6-5, the J gene TRBJ2-7; tentatively, D is TRBD1 (5 bases). The germline V gene has CDR1 MNHEY and CDR2 SVGAGI. This CDR3 contains 11 residues. V was cut by 7 bases and J by 3 bases, with 7 bases left in between.

The chain employs TRBV28 and TRBJ1-1; maybe TRBD1 (6 bases). The CDR3 totals 16 residues. V lost 1 base and J lost 1, with 13 bases in between. Germline loops: CDR1 MDHEN, CDR2 SYDVKM. The CDR3: CASSLFRTVRNTEAFF. For the CDR3, the DNA is TGTGCCAGCAGTTTATTTCGGACAGTAAGGAACACTGAAGCTTTCTTT.

The chain has TRBV28 and TRBJ1-5; 8 bases map to TRBD1. This CDR3 is 14 amino acids long. The trim removed 4 bases at V and 1 base at J, leaving 0 bases unmatched. From germline, CDR1 is MDHEN and CDR2 SYDVKM. The DNA of the CDR3 is TGTGCCAGCAGTTGGACAGGGAGCAATCAGCCCCAGCATTTT. Amino acid sequence: CASSWTGSNQPQHF.

This rearrangement joins TRBV13 to TRBJ1-3; unclear D gene. Trimming took off 4 bases at V and 0 bases at J, with 10 bases between the two ends. This CDR3 is 15 amino acids long. In germline, CDR1 is PRHDT, CDR2 FYEKMQ (reference sequence). The CDR3 is CASSSQLHSGNTIYF. The CDR3 bases are TGTGCCAGCAGCTCCCAATTACACTCTGGAAACACCATATATTTT.

CDR3 sequence (DNA): TGCGCCAGCAGCCAAGATCCCGCGGGAGTCAACAATGAGCAGTTCTTC. This encodes CASSQDPAGVNNEQFF. The rearrangement links TRBV4-1 to TRBJ2-1; 7 nucleotides match TRBD2. V trimming: 0 bases; J trimming: 5 bases; junction bases outside the gene matches: 7. The germline CDR1 and CDR2 sequences are MGHRA and YSYEKL. The CDR3 contains 16 residues.

The table lists this clone with a count of one. For the CDR3, the DNA is TGTGCCAGCAGACATGACAGGGGTCAGTACTTC. This sequence encodes CASRHDRGQYF. V usage is TRBV28 and J usage is TRBJ2-5, with TRBD1 identical over 8 bases. Germline assignment: CDR1 MDHEN and CDR2 SYDVKM. The CDR3 consists of 11 residues. V trimming: 6 bases; J trimming: 11 bases; junction bases outside the gene matches: 5.

This clone was detected only a few times. The rearrangement joins TRBV5-1 to TRBJ1-2; 9 bases fit TRBD1. Germline V CDR1 and CDR2: SGHRS, YFSETQ. The CDR3 consists of 15 residues. Losses at the gene ends were 0 bases for V and 8 bases for J; bases not matched to a gene: 8. The CDR3 DNA reads as TGCGCCAGCAGCTTGGAGGGGACAGGGACGAGAGGCTACACCTTC. Amino acids: CASSLEGTGTRGYTF.

The rearrangement links TRBV2 to TRBJ2-4; 9 positions agree with TRBD2. The CDR3 sequence is 12 residues long. Per germline, CDR1 SNHLY and CDR2 FYNNEI. Trimming cost V 9 bases and J 9 bases; bases outside gene matches: 6. CDR3 in amino acids: CASGGGAGIQYF. The CDR3, as DNA: TGTGCCAGTGGCGGGGGGGCCGGCATTCAGTACTTC.

The chain couples TRBV10-1 to TRBJ2-7; D not certain. The germline gives CDR1 WNHNN, CDR2 SYGVQD (reference sequence). The germline V and J ends were trimmed by 3 bases and 5 bases, with 8 bases remaining between them. The CDR3 has 12 amino acids. The CDR3, as DNA: TGCGCCAGCAGTGACCGACGGGACGAGCAGTACTTC. Translating gives CASSDRRDEQYF.

The rearrangement uses TRBV10-3 and TRBJ2-7; TRBD2 matches 12 bases. Trimming cost V 9 bases and J 0 bases; bases outside gene matches: 15. Germline V gives CDR1 ENHRY, CDR2 SYGVKD. The CDR3 is 18 residues long. Written as DNA, the CDR3 is TGTGCCATTCGCTCCTCCCCGGGACTAGCGGGCCCCTCCTACGAGCAGTACTTC. It is translated as CAIRSSPGLAGPSYEQYF.

The rearrangement joins TRBV5-6 to TRBJ1-4; a possible D gene is TRBD1 (5 bases). There are 15 residues in the CDR3. The germline CDR1 and CDR2 sequences are SGHDT and YYEEEE. Trimming cost V 4 bases and J 2 bases, with 12 bases left between them. This CDR3 reads CASSLGHATNEKLFF. Here the CDR3 DNA reads TGTGCCAGCAGCCTTGGACACGCGACTAATGAAAAACTGTTTTTT.

The chain is built from TRBV7-9 and TRBJ1-6, with 7 bases matching TRBD1. Germline V gives CDR1 SEHNR, CDR2 FQNEAQ (reference sequence). The CDR3 has 14 amino acids. The trim removed 6 bases at V and 5 bases at J, leaving 4 bases unmatched. CDR3 DNA sequence: TGTGCCAGCAGTCGGGACAGCGATAATTCACCCCTCCACTTT. Its translation is CASSRDSDNSPLHF.

Note on this clone: Within the sample, other DNA sequences also encode this same CDR3. The rearrangement uses TRBV11-2 and TRBJ1-6; no clear D gene. Trimming stripped 0 bases from V and 9 bases from J, with 6 bases between. The CDR3 spans 13 residues. CDR1 and CDR2 (germline): SGHAT, FQNNGV. The CDR3 DNA sequence: TGTGCCAGCAGCTTAGATCGGGGTTCACCCCTCCACTTT. Amino acid sequence: CASSLDRGSPLHF.

This rearrangement joins TRBV12-3 or TRBV12-4 to TRBJ2-7, with D possibly TRBD2 on 5 matching bases. Deletions cut 3 bases from V and 4 bases from J, with 7 bases between. This CDR3 spans 12 amino acids. CDR3 in DNA: TGTGCCAGCAGTTTGGACTTATACGAGCAGTACTTC. Amino acid sequence: CASSLDLYEQYF.

The V and J genes are TRBV30 and TRBJ2-5; D unclear. V was clipped by 0 bases and J by 4 bases, with 15 bases between them. Germline V gene data show CDR1 as GTSNPN and CDR2 as SVGIG (reference sequence). The CDR3 runs 15 residues. The CDR3 here is CAWSVPGLSRETQYF. Here the CDR3 DNA reads TGTGCCTGGAGTGTACCAGGTTTAAGTCGAGAGACCCAGTACTTC.

Here the CDR3 DNA reads TGCAGCGTTCAACATGTCACTGAAGCTTTCTTT. This sequence encodes CSVQHVTEAFF. The chain employs TRBV29-1 and TRBJ1-1; no clear D gene. Germline V CDR1 and CDR2: SQVTM, ANQGSEA. Trimming left V 5 bases short and J 4 bases short, with 8 bases between. The CDR3 extends over 11 amino acids.

The gene calls are TRBV5-6 and TRBJ2-7; D is possibly TRBD1 (6 bases). The germline V gene has CDR1 SGHDT and CDR2 YYEEEE. V dropped 0 bases and J dropped 3 bases, with 10 bases sitting between them. The CDR3 covers 14 residues. CDR3: CASSLGQEIYEQYF. Here the CDR3 DNA reads TGTGCCAGCAGCTTGGGACAGGAGATCTACGAGCAGTACTTC.

This clone was counted between two and nine times. The chain recombines TRBV2 with TRBJ1-2; no clear D gene. Germline V lookup: CDR1 SNHLY, CDR2 FYNNEI. The CDR3 is 13 residues long. V was pared by 6 bases and J by 2 bases, with 10 bases between. The CDR3 loop is CASREILNYGYTF. Here the CDR3 DNA reads TGTGCCAGCAGGGAGATCTTAAACTATGGCTACACCTTC.

The chain links TRBV9 to TRBJ1-2; D ambiguous. There are 12 residues in the CDR3. Trimming removed 3 bases from V and 4 bases from J, with 7 bases in between. Looked up from germline, CDR1 is SGDLS and CDR2 is YYNGEE. CDR3 sequence reads: CASSAEFYGYTF. The CDR3 coding sequence is TGTGCCAGCAGCGCCGAGTTCTATGGCTACACCTTC. The full variable domain, rest sourced from reference TRBV9 and TRBJ1-2, is DSGVTQTPKHLITATGQRVTLRCSPRSGDLSVYWYQQSLDQGLQFLIQYYNGEERAKGNILERFSAQQFPDLHSELNLSSLELGDSALYFCASSAEFYGYTFGSGTRLTVV.

The chain employs TRBV7-3 and TRBJ2-1; D possibly corresponds to TRBD2 (5 bases). The V gene's germline CDR1 is SGHTA and CDR2 FQGTGA. This CDR3 contains 16 residues. The germline V and J ends were trimmed by 3 bases and 2 bases, with 14 bases remaining between them. The DNA of the CDR3 is TGTGCCAGCAGCTTCGAGAGGACTGGGCCCTACAATGAGCAGTTCTTC. It encodes CASSFERTGPYNEQFF.

The chain is built from TRBV3-1 (or the pseudogene TRBV3-2) and TRBJ2-5; 7 bases match TRBD2. After removal of 3 bases from V and 5 bases from J, the junction contained 3 bases not matched to a gene. Germline CDR1 and CDR2: LGHDT and YNNKEL (reference sequence). This CDR3 contains 13 residues. Here the CDR3 reads CASSQGGVETQYF. CDR3 nucleotides: TGTGCCAGCAGCCAGGGAGGGGTTGAGACCCAGTACTTC.

V and J are TRBV9 and TRBJ2-2, with D possibly being TRBD1 (5 bases). This CDR3 is built from 15 residues. V lost 0 bases to trimming and J lost 6 bases, with 12 bases between them. Germline V gives CDR1 SGDLS, CDR2 YYNGEE. CDR3 region: CASSVARVGPGELFF. DNA of the CDR3: TGTGCCAGCAGCGTAGCCAGGGTAGGCCCCGGGGAGCTGTTTTTT.

Of note for this clone: The same CDR3 also results from other DNA sequences found in this sample. J is TRBJ1-5 and V is TRBV30, with 7 bases identical to TRBD1. J lost 2 bases, V lost 2 bases, and 3 bases had no gene match. This CDR3 has 14 residues. Germline CDR1 GTSNPN, CDR2 SVGIG (reference sequence). CDR3: CAWSRGGGNQPQHF. The CDR3 DNA reads as TGTGCCTGGAGTAGAGGGGGCGGCAATCAGCCCCAGCATTTT.

The chain employs TRBV27 and TRBJ1-2; 8 bases match TRBD1. This CDR3 has 12 amino acids. Germline CDR1 and CDR2: MNHEY and SMNVEV (reference sequence). V gave up 6 bases and J gave up 7 bases; unmatched junction bases: 4. CDR3: CASRTGGSGYTF. For the CDR3, the DNA is TGTGCCAGCAGAACAGGGGGGAGTGGCTACACCTTC.

V gene TRBV4-3 combines with J gene TRBJ2-2; TRBD2 is a possible D gene (5 bases). The germline CDR1 and CDR2 sequences are LGHNA and YSLEER. The CDR3 runs to 13 residues. V lost 4 bases and J lost 7, with 10 bases in between. The CDR3 DNA reads as TGCGCCAGCAGCCTTGGGCGGGTCGGGGAGCTGTTTTTT. Its translation: CASSLGRVGELFF.

The V gene is TRBV18, the J gene TRBJ2-7, with 9 bases that match TRBD1. The CDR3 totals 14 residues. J gave up 2 bases and V 2 bases, and 1 base lay outside the gene matches. From germline, CDR1 is KGHSH and CDR2 LQKENI. This CDR3 reads CASSPGTGTYEQYF. DNA for the CDR3: TGTGCCAGCTCACCAGGGACAGGGACCTACGAGCAGTACTTC.

The chain recombines TRBV6-6 with TRBJ2-2; 9 bases align to TRBD1. CDR1 and CDR2 from the germline V gene are MNHNY and SVGAGI (reference sequence). This CDR3 spans 16 amino acids. V shed 5 bases, J shed 5 bases, and the junction held 9 bases outside the gene matches. This CDR3 is CASSNRGLLGTGELFF. CDR3 coding DNA: TGTGCCAGCAGTAACAGGGGGCTGCTGGGAACCGGGGAGCTGTTTTTT.

The V and J genes are TRBV19 and TRBJ2-7; 10 positions agree with TRBD1. Per the germline V gene, CDR1 is LNHDA and CDR2 is SQIVND (reference sequence). Germline trimming cut 3 bases from V and 3 bases from J; bases unmatched to any gene: 5. CDR3 size: 15 residues. The CDR3 coding sequence is TGTGCCAGTAGTATTAGCGGGACAGGGGTCTACGAGCAGTACTTC. Translating it yields CASSISGTGVYEQYF.

CDR3 sequence (DNA): TGTGCCAGCTCACCGGGCGGGCTCCGTGGCTACACCTTC. It encodes CASSPGGLRGYTF. The chain joins TRBV18 to TRBJ1-2, with unresolved D. Germline V gene sequence: CDR1 KGHSH, CDR2 LQKENI. The CDR3 covers 13 residues. V lost 3 bases and J 7 bases, leaving 12 bases between the germline ends.

The genes are TRBV19 and TRBJ2-7, with D possibly TRBD2 on 6 matching bases. In germline, CDR1 is LNHDA, CDR2 SQIVND (reference sequence). V was trimmed by 5 bases and J by 4 bases, leaving 15 bases between them. The CDR3 totals 14 residues. The CDR3 nucleotides read TGTGCCAGTAGTGACCGGGGGAGGCGGTACGAGCAGTACTTC. Translation gives CASSDRGRRYEQYF.